This T cell receptor beta chain was captured in a study of OX40 agonist ivuxolimab in advanced cancers. This CDR3 is 14 amino acids long. The V end was cut by 1 base, the J end by 4 bases, with 10 bases between. The germline gives CDR1 KGHSH, CDR2 LQKENI. Sequencing used immunoSEQ multiplex PCR; TCRdb keeps in-frame clones, though not all of them. The data hold about 80,000 clones, with roughly 87% observed a single time. This clonotype originated in an adult with an advanced solid tumor such as melanoma, head and neck, liver or kidney cancer. Sequencing used CD4+ or CD8+ T cells sorted from blood, obtained in a trial of the OX40 agonist ivuxolimab. This chain connects TRBV18 to TRBJ1-2; D unresolved. The CDR3: CASSPQTVVYGYTF. The DNA for the CDR3 is TGTGCCAGCTCACCACAGACCGTCGTCTATGGCTACACCTTC.